The 3 T cell receptor beta chains below were found in one sample sequenced in a study of T cells after yellow fever vaccination. In TCRdb, the 5' RACE reads were re-called with MiXCR into one record per CDR3 protein. The data contain under 600,000 distinct CDR3 sequences, about a fifth of them singletons. The sample consisted of PBMCs, taken approximately 22 days after the first yellow fever vaccination. Receptors were obtained from a man between 18 and 29 years old who received the YFV17D yellow fever vaccine.

DNA for the CDR3: TGTGCCAGCGCCGGGACAACTGGTTCACCCCTCCACTTT. It is translated as CASAGTTGSPLHF. The chain links TRBV19 to TRBJ1-6; D perhaps matches TRBD1 (6 bases). Germline CDR1 reads LNHDA; CDR2 reads SQIVND (reference sequence). The CDR3 spans 13 residues. V was pared by 9 bases and J by 9 bases, with 15 bases between.

This clonotype was seen only a few times. The V and J genes are TRBV6-2 or TRBV6-3 and TRBJ1-1, with D unclear. The CDR3 contains 14 residues. CDR1 and CDR2 (germline): MNHEY, SVGEGT. V lost 3 bases and J 0 bases, leaving 8 bases between the germline ends. The CDR3: CASSYGHLNTEAFF. The CDR3 nucleotides read TGTGCCAGCAGTTATGGTCATTTGAACACTGAAGCTTTCTTT.

CDR3 coding DNA: TGTGCCAGCAGGAAGGACCGGGTCTCTCCCACCGAGCAGTTCTTC. Encoded protein: CASRKDRVSPTEQFF. The chain combines TRBV12-3 or TRBV12-4 with TRBJ2-1; D unclear. V lost 6 bases and J 10 bases, leaving 22 bases between the germline ends. This CDR3 contains 15 residues.